The 24 T cell receptor beta chains given below trace back to one sample, sequenced in a study of cytomegalovirus exposure and HLA in healthy donors. Primers for the PCR totalled 60 Vbeta and 13 Jbeta. Assay: immunoSEQ multiplex PCR; the TCRdb copy retains only in-frame clones and omits some. The sample contains over 150,000 clones, 70% to 85% of which appear only once. The sequenced sample consisted of PBMCs. All receptors come from a woman aged 60-75 years in good health and CMV-seropositive.

The rearrangement joins TRBV28 to TRBJ1-4, with TRBD1 identical over 7 bases. Germline CDR1 MDHEN, CDR2 SYDVKM. This CDR3 comprises 14 residues. Trimming at V came to 5 bases and at J to 3 bases, leaving 3 bases not matched to a gene. In nucleotides, the CDR3 is TGTGCCAGCAGTCAGGGGGGTCCTAATGAAAAACTGTTTTTT. This sequence encodes CASSQGGPNEKLFF.

CDR3 DNA: TGTGCCAGCAGCTCCGGAGCCGAAAAACTGTTTTTT. Its translation is CASSSGAEKLFF. The chain employs TRBV7-9 and TRBJ1-4; D unresolved. This CDR3 comprises 12 residues. V shed 4 bases and J shed 8 bases, with 8 bases lying between them. Germline V lookup: CDR1 SEHNR, CDR2 FQNEAQ (reference sequence).

The chain carries TRBV7-6 and TRBJ2-3; weak D call: TRBD2 (5 bases). The length of the CDR3 is 14 residues. Germline CDR1 SGHVS, CDR2 FNYEAQ. The V gene lost 2 bases and the J gene lost 2 bases, with 8 bases spanning the gap. The CDR3, as DNA: TGTGCCAGCAGCTTATATAGCGCCACAGATACGCAGTATTTT. Residues: CASSLYSATDTQYF.

Here the CDR3 reads CASTSLGSRYGYTF. The CDR3 DNA is TGTGCCAGCACCTCCCTCGGGAGCCGATATGGCTACACCTTC. The chain combines TRBV28 with TRBJ1-2; D unresolved. Germline CDR1 reads MDHEN; CDR2 reads SYDVKM. This CDR3 region has 14 residues. Trimming took off 7 bases at V and 5 bases at J, with 17 bases between the two ends.

This clone is a singleton in its sample. This chain uses TRBV18 with TRBJ1-1, with D hard to call. Germline V gene data show CDR1 as KGHSH and CDR2 as LQKENI. Trimming took off 7 bases at V and 0 bases at J, with 18 bases between the two ends. The CDR3 has 16 amino acids. The CDR3 bases are TGTGCCAGCTTCCCACCGAGCCAGCGTATGAACACTGAAGCTTTCTTT. It specifies CASFPPSQRMNTEAFF.

The chain couples TRBV19 to TRBJ1-2, with 7 bases aligning to TRBD1. CDR1 and CDR2 (germline): LNHDA, SQIVND (reference sequence). The CDR3 is 15 amino acids. V gave up 3 bases and J gave up 0 bases; unmatched junction bases: 4. The CDR3 reads CASSIGDSANYGYTF. For the CDR3, the DNA is TGTGCCAGTAGTATTGGGGACAGTGCTAACTATGGCTACACCTTC.

The V and J genes are TRBV9 and TRBJ2-5; D gene unclear. The CDR3 sequence is 14 residues long. The V gene lost 2 bases and the J gene lost 1 base, with 9 bases spanning the gap. Germline CDR1 SGDLS, CDR2 YYNGEE. Written as DNA, the CDR3 is TGTGCCAGCAGCGTCGGTAATGGCCAAGAGACCCAGTACTTC. Translating gives CASSVGNGQETQYF.

In this sample, this clone turned up a few times. The chain uses TRBV14 and TRBJ2-7; the match to TRBD2 covers 10 bases. Per the germline V gene, CDR1 is SGHDN and CDR2 is FVKESK. Germline trimming cut 1 base from V and 3 bases from J; bases unmatched to any gene: 9. The CDR3 contains 17 residues. The CDR3 loop is CASSQGFGLADLYEQYF. The CDR3 nucleotides read TGTGCCAGCAGCCAAGGCTTCGGACTAGCGGACCTCTACGAGCAGTACTTC. Filled out from reference TRBV14 and TRBJ2-7, the complete variable domain reads EAGVTQFPSHSVIEKGQTVTLRCDPISGHDNLYWYRRVMGKEIKFLLHFVKESKQDESGMPNNRFLAERTGGTYSTLKVQPAELEDSGVYFCASSQGFGLADLYEQYFGPGTRLTVT.

V usage is TRBV18 and J usage is TRBJ1-1; 10 bases line up with TRBD1. The ends lost 1 base at V and 1 base at J; junction bases unmatched: 12. CDR1 and CDR2 (germline): KGHSH, LQKENI. The length of the CDR3 is 19 residues. The CDR3 DNA is TGTGCCAGCTCACCACTATATTTGGGACAGGGGATGCGGAACACTGAAGCTTTCTTT. It codes for CASSPLYLGQGMRNTEAFF. The complete variable domain, with remaining parts taken from reference TRBV18 and TRBJ1-1, reads NAGVMQNPRHLVRRRGQEARLRCSPMKGHSHVYWYRQLPEEGLKFMVYLQKENIIDESGMPKERFSAEFPKEGPSILRIQQVVRGDSAAYFCASSPLYLGQGMRNTEAFFGQGTRLTVV.

J is TRBJ1-1 and V is TRBV19; no reliable D call. Looked up from germline, CDR1 is LNHDA and CDR2 is SQIVND (reference sequence). V was cut by 5 bases and J by 4 bases, with 14 bases left in between. There are 14 residues in the CDR3. CDR3 DNA: TGTGCCAGTAGTGCCCGGAGCGGTCGCACTGAAGCTTTCTTT. This translates into CASSARSGRTEAFF.

The chain carries TRBV28 and TRBJ1-5, with a tentative D call TRBD1 (6 bases). Trimming cost V 5 bases and J 7 bases, with 21 bases left between them. The CDR3 is 16 amino acids. CDR1 is MDHEN, CDR2 SYDVKM, per germline. In DNA form, the CDR3 reads TGTGCCAGCAGTGTCCCGCCACAGGGATCGGGACAGCCCCAGCATTTT. Translating gives CASSVPPQGSGQPQHF.

The chain employs TRBV5-1 and TRBJ2-3; 13 bases are a match to TRBD2. V dropped 2 bases and J dropped 0; count of bases not matched to a gene: 6. The CDR3 length is 18 residues. Germline V gene lookup returns CDR1 SGHRS and CDR2 YFSETQ. CDR3: CASSLLGTSGISTDTQYF. In nucleotides, the CDR3 is TGCGCCAGCAGCTTACTCGGGACTAGCGGGATTAGCACAGATACGCAGTATTTT.

This clone was recorded only once. This chain links TRBV27 with TRBJ2-4; 7 positions match TRBD2. The CDR3 is 19 residues long. Germline assignment: CDR1 MNHEY and CDR2 SMNVEV (reference sequence). V shed 5 bases, J shed 0 bases, and the junction held 16 bases outside the gene matches. CDR3 DNA sequence: TGTGCCAGCAGTGCATTATCGTGGGAGGGTTTGCTAGCCAAAAACATTCAGTACTTC. Protein product: CASSALSWEGLLAKNIQYF.

The chain is built from TRBV7-2 and TRBJ1-3, with a tentative D call TRBD1 (6 bases). Per germline, CDR1 SGHTA and CDR2 FQGNSA. CDR3 length: 16 amino acids. V was trimmed by 1 base and J by 0 bases, leaving 10 bases between them. The CDR3, as DNA: TGTGCCAGCAGCTTAGGGGGGGGCTTCTCTGGAAACACCATATATTTT. It yields the protein CASSLGGGFSGNTIYF.

The chain carries TRBV7-9 and TRBJ2-5; D remains ambiguous. The CDR3 consists of 14 residues. V lost 5 bases, J lost 0 bases, and 10 bases lay in between. Germline values: CDR1 SEHNR, CDR2 FQNEAQ (reference sequence). This CDR3 is CASSPLLDQETQYF. CDR3 coding DNA: TGTGCCAGCAGCCCACTGCTAGACCAAGAGACCCAGTACTTC.

This clone was recorded only once. CDR3 nucleotide sequence: TGTGCCAGTAGTATAGTAGGGAGAGAGACCCAGTACTTC. It specifies CASSIVGRETQYF. The J gene is TRBJ2-5, the V gene TRBV19, with D perhaps TRBD2 (5 bases). The CDR3 runs 13 residues. Trimming shortened V by 1 base and J by 4 bases, and 7 bases separated the two germline ends. Germline CDR1 and CDR2: LNHDA and SQIVND (reference sequence).

V is TRBV2 and J is TRBJ1-4; 8 bases agree with TRBD1. The CDR3 spans 15 residues. CDR1 and CDR2 (germline): SNHLY, FYNNEI. V was clipped by 7 bases and J by 8 bases; unmatched bases: 12. The CDR3 here is CASTPDGTGREKLFF. DNA of the CDR3: TGTGCCAGCACGCCCGACGGGACAGGTAGAGAAAAACTGTTTTTT.

V is TRBV7-9 and J is TRBJ2-7, with 10 bases lining up with TRBD1. CDR3 length: 15 amino acids. V gave up 5 bases and J gave up 2 bases; unmatched junction bases: 6. CDR1 and CDR2 (germline): SEHNR, FQNEAQ (reference sequence). CDR3 in DNA: TGTGCCAGCAGCGCCCGGGACAGGGGAACCTACGAGCAGTACTTC. Amino acid sequence: CASSARDRGTYEQYF.

This clone was picked up one time. The chain joins TRBV18 to TRBJ1-3; D is unresolved. There are 13 residues in the CDR3. CDR1 and CDR2 from the germline V gene are KGHSH and LQKENI. V shed 0 bases and J shed 9 bases, with 9 bases lying between them. CDR3 loop: CASSPPYPGTIYF. The DNA for the CDR3 is TGTGCCAGCTCACCACCGTATCCGGGCACCATATATTTT. The full variable domain, rest sourced from reference TRBV18 and TRBJ1-3, is NAGVMQNPRHLVRRRGQEARLRCSPMKGHSHVYWYRQLPEEGLKFMVYLQKENIIDESGMPKERFSAEFPKEGPSILRIQQVVRGDSAAYFCASSPPYPGTIYFGEGSWLTVV.

The gene calls are TRBV23-1 and TRBJ2-7; 7 bases line up with TRBD1. TRBV23-1 qualifies as an ORF whose function is uncertain. The CDR3 covers 15 residues. V lost 3 bases and J lost 3; bases outside the gene matches: 8. As DNA, the CDR3 is TGCGCCAGCAGTCACCACGGACAGGAGATCTACGAGCAGTACTTC. It encodes CASSHHGQEIYEQYF.

This chain uses TRBV28 with TRBJ1-2, with a possible D match to TRBD1 (5 bases). Germline lookup yields CDR1 MDHEN and CDR2 SYDVKM. The CDR3 is 14 residues long. Trimming took off 5 bases at V and 5 bases at J, with 15 bases between the two ends. CDR3 amino acids: CASSIGGEGYGYTF. CDR3 in DNA: TGTGCCAGCAGTATAGGAGGGGAGGGGTATGGCTACACCTTC.

The V and J genes are TRBV6-1 and TRBJ2-3; D possibly corresponds to TRBD2 (5 bases). The germline V and J ends were trimmed by 2 bases and 0 bases, with 9 bases remaining between them. The CDR3 consists of 15 residues. Per the germline V gene, CDR1 is MNHNS and CDR2 is SASEGT. The CDR3 reads CASSERGFSTDTQYF. The DNA of the CDR3 is TGTGCCAGCAGTGAAAGAGGGTTTAGCACAGATACGCAGTATTTT.

This clone was observed a few times. The genes are TRBV5-1 and TRBJ1-6, with D possibly matching TRBD1 (6 bases). Trimming cost V 5 bases and J 6 bases, with 12 bases left between them. CDR1 is SGHRS, CDR2 YFSETQ, per germline. The CDR3 is 14 residues long. The CDR3, as DNA: TGCGCCAGCAGTATGGCAGGGGCTAATTCACCCCTCCACTTT. Protein sequence: CASSMAGANSPLHF.

The chain is built from TRBV15 and TRBJ2-1; D is unclear. The V end was cut by 1 base, the J end by 4 bases, with 5 bases between. Germline values: CDR1 LNHNV, CDR2 YYDKDF (reference sequence). The CDR3 contains 13 residues. The CDR3 loop is CATSRGGYNEQFF. The CDR3 DNA is TGTGCCACCAGCAGAGGAGGATACAATGAGCAGTTCTTC.